This T cell receptor beta chain stems from a study of blood T cell repertoires in COVID-19. Study-wide background: Donors in the United States, Italy and Spain gave samples during acute or convalescent COVID-19.

Repertoires were generated with immunoSEQ multiplex PCR, while TCRdb's copy carries only in-frame clones and drops some. The profile shows 150,000 or so clones, more than 80% of them singletons. Germline V CDR1 and CDR2: SQVTM, ANQGSEA. The CDR3 sequence is 15 residues long. The V gene end was trimmed by 6 bases and the J gene end by 0 bases; junction bases not matched to a gene: 10. Sequenced input: peripheral blood. The chain is built from TRBV29-1 and TRBJ1-1; 7 positions match TRBD1. The sequence derives from a man aged 50 to 59 with acute or convalescent COVID-19. The CDR3 sequence is CSVADRAVMNTEAFF. CDR3 in DNA: TGCAGCGTCGCAGACAGGGCAGTCATGAACACTGAAGCTTTCTTT.